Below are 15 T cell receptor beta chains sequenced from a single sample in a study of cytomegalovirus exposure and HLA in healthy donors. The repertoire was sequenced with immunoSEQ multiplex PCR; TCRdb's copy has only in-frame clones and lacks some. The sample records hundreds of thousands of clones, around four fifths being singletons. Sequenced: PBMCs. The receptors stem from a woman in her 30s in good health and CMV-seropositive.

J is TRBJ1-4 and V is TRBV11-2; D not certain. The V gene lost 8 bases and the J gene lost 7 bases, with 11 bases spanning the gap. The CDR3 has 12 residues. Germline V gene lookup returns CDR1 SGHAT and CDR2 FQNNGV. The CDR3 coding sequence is TGTGCCAGCCGGACCGTACGTGAAAAACTGTTTTTT. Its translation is CASRTVREKLFF.

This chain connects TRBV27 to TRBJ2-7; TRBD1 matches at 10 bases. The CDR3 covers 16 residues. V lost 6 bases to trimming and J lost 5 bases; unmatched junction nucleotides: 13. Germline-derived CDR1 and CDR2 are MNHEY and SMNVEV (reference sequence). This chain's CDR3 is CASSRRPGQGIHEQYF. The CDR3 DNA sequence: TGTGCCAGCAGCAGACGACCGGGACAGGGGATCCACGAGCAGTACTTC.

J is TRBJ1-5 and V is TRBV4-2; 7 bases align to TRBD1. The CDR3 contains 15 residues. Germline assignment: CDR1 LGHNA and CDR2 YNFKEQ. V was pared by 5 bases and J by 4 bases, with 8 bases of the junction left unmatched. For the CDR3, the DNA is TGTGCCAGCAGCTTGAAAGGGGGCTTAAATCAGCCCCAGCATTTT. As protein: CASSLKGGLNQPQHF.

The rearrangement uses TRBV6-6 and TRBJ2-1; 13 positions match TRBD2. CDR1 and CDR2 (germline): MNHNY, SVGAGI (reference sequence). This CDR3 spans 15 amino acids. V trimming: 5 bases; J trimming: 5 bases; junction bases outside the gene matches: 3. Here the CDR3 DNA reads TGTGCCAGCAGTCGCGGGACTAGCGGGGACAATGAGCAGTTCTTC. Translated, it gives CASSRGTSGDNEQFF.

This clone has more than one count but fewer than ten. The CDR3 DNA is TGTGCCAGCAGTGAGCCCCGCACAGATACGCAGTATTTT. This gives the protein CASSEPRTDTQYF. The chain employs TRBV2 and TRBJ2-3, with D unclear. Deletions cut 3 bases from V and 1 base from J, with 5 bases between. Germline V gene sequence: CDR1 SNHLY, CDR2 FYNNEI. The CDR3 covers 13 residues. The full variable domain, rest sourced from reference TRBV2 and TRBJ2-3, is EPEVTQTPSHQVTQMGQEVILRCVPISNHLYFYWYRQILGQKVEFLVSFYNNEISEKSEIFDDQFSVERPDGSNFTLKIRSTKLEDSAMYFCASSEPRTDTQYFGPGTRLTVL.

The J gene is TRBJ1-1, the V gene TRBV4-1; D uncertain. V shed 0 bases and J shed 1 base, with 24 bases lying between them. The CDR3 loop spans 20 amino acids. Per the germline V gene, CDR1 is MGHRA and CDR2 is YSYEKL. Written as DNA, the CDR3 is TGCGCCAGCAGCCAAGATTACGGGTCGAGAGGAGTGGGGAAGAACACTGAAGCTTTCTTT. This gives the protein CASSQDYGSRGVGKNTEAFF.

This chain's CDR3 is CASSEAGTRGYTF. The CDR3 bases are TGTGCCAGCAGTGAGGCCGGGACGAGAGGGTACACCTTC. The chain uses TRBV6-1 and TRBJ1-2, with a weak D call TRBD1 (5 bases). Germline values: CDR1 MNHNS, CDR2 SASEGT. V dropped 3 bases and J dropped 11 bases, with 16 bases sitting between them. The CDR3 is 13 residues long.

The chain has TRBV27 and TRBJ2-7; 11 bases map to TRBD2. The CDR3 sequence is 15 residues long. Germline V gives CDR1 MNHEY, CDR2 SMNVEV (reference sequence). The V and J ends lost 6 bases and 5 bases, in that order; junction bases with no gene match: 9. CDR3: CASRPLAGGTNEQYF. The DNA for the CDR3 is TGTGCCAGCAGGCCCTTAGCGGGAGGGACCAACGAGCAGTACTTC.

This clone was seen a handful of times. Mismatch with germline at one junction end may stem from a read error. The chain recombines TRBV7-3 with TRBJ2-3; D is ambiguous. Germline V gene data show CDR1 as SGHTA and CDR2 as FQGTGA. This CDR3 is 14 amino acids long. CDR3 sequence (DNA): TGTGCCAGCGGCTTGGAACGGAGCACAGATACGCAGTATTTT. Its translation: CASGLERSTDTQYF.

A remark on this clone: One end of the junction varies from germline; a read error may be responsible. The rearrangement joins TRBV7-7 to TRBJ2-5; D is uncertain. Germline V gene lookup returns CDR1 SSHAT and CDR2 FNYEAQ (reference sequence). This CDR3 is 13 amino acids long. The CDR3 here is CASSLGPPETQYF. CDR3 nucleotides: TGTGCTAGCAGCCTCGGGCCGCCAGAGACCCAGTACTTC. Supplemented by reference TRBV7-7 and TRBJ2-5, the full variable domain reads GAGVSQSPRYKVTKRGQDVTLRCDPISSHATLYWYQQALGQGPEFLTYFNYEAQPDKSGLPSDRFSAERPEGSISTLTIQRTEQRDSAMYRCASSLGPPETQYFGPGTRLLVL.

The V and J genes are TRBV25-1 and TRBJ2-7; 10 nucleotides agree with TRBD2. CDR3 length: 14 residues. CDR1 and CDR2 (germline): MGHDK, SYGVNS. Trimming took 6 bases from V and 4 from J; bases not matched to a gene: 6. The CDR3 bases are TGTGCCAGCAGCCGGACTAGCGGTCCTTACGAGCAGTACTTC. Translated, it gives CASSRTSGPYEQYF.

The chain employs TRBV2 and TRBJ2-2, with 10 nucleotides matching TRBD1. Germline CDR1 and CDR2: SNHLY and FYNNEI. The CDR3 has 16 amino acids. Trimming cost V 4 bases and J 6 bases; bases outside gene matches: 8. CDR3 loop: CASSAYGTGVSGELFF. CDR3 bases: TGTGCCAGCAGTGCCTATGGGACAGGGGTATCCGGGGAGCTGTTTTTT.

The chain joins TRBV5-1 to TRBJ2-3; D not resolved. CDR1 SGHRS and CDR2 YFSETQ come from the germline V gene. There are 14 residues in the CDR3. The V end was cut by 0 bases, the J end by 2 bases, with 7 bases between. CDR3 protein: CASSLVQVTDTQYF. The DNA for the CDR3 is TGCGCCAGCAGCTTGGTTCAAGTCACAGATACGCAGTATTTT.

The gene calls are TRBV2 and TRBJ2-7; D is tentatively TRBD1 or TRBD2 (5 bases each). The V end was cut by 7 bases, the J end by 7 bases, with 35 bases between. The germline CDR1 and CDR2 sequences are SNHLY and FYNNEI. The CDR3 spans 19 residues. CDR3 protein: CASTPLGLAKRPKSTEQYF. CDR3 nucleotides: TGTGCCAGCACCCCCCTGGGGCTAGCAAAACGACCTAAATCTACGGAGCAGTACTTC.

The CDR3 is CATSRVLGHYEQYF. As DNA, the CDR3 is TGTGCCACCAGCAGAGTCCTTGGACACTACGAGCAGTACTTC. This chain links TRBV15 with TRBJ2-7, with D perhaps TRBD1 (5 bases). Germline-derived CDR1 and CDR2 are LNHNV and YYDKDF (reference sequence). The germline V and J ends were trimmed by 1 base and 3 bases, with 10 bases remaining between them. CDR3 length: 14 amino acids.